This is a list of T cell receptor beta chains from one sample in a study of shared clonotypes between healthy human individuals. Sequenced by immunoSEQ multiplex PCR; TCRdb stores in-frame clones only, minus some. The sample yields about 2 million clones, just under 95% seen once. The sequenced material came from naive CD8+ T cells sorted from blood. These TCRs come from a man aged 18 to 30 in good health. Both conserved end residues are part of each CDR3. Each record gives: V gene, D gene, clone size, J gene, CDR3 DNA, CDR3 protein. D genes are given only for firm matches. Where a row states a size, it is once, few, many or the class of an expanded clone; other rows omit it.

TRBV15	NA	NA	TRBJ1-3	TGTGCCACCAGCAGAGACCTCGGAAACTCTGGAAACACCATATATTTT	CATSRDLGNSGNTIYF
TRBV27	NA	NA	TRBJ2-7	TGTGCCAGCAGTATTACCGGGACGAATGCCGAGCAGTACTTC	CASSITGTNAEQYF
TRBV9	NA	NA	TRBJ2-7	TGTGCCAGCAGCGTAGAATCTCAGGGAGTCGGGGAGCAGTACTTC	CASSVESQGVGEQYF
TRBV4-1	TRBD2	few	TRBJ2-7	TGCGCCAGCAGCCAAGAGGGGGGGAAAGCCTACGAGCAGTACTTC	CASSQEGGKAYEQYF
TRBV28	NA	NA	TRBJ1-2	TGTGCCAGCACCTTAGTAGGGGGTAGCTATGGCTACACCTTC	CASTLVGGSYGYTF
TRBV10-3	NA	NA	TRBJ1-2	TGTGCCAGGGACTCTGCTTTGGGGAGTCAAGACTATGGCTACACCTTC	CARDSALGSQDYGYTF
TRBV5-6	NA	NA	TRBJ2-3	TGTGCCAGCAGCCAGGGACGGGACAATACAGATACGCAGTATTTT	CASSQGRDNTDTQYF
TRBV19	NA	NA	TRBJ1-5	TGTGCCAGCGTCGGACATGGCAATCAGCCCCAGCATTTT	CASVGHGNQPQHF
TRBV6-6	NA	NA	TRBJ2-7	TGTGCCAGCAGTTACGCCGGGGATGAGCAGTACTTC	CASSYAGDEQYF
TRBV27	NA	NA	TRBJ1-5	TGTGCCAGCAGTTTACCAGGGTCCAATCAGCCCCAGCATTTT	CASSLPGSNQPQHF
TRBV27	NA	NA	TRBJ2-3	TGTGCCAGCAGTCCAGGTGGGCTAGTCACAGATACGCAGTATTTT	CASSPGGLVTDTQYF
TRBV7-9	TRBD1	NA	TRBJ2-7	TGTGCCAGCAGCTTAGTCGCCGGACAGGGGTTCTACGAGCAGTACTTC	CASSLVAGQGFYEQYF
TRBV4-1	NA	NA	TRBJ1-4	TGCGCCAGCAGCCAAGATCAAATGGCAGGGGATGAAAAACTGTTTTTT	CASSQDQMAGDEKLFF
TRBV6-5	TRBD1	NA	TRBJ2-7	TGTGCCAGCAGTTACTCGCGACAGGGGTTCGACGAGCAGTACTTC	CASSYSRQGFDEQYF
TRBV27	TRBD2	NA	TRBJ2-1	TGTGCCAGCAGTGCTTTAGCGGGGGCCTACAATGAGCAGTTCTTC	CASSALAGAYNEQFF
TRBV2	NA	NA	TRBJ2-7	TGTGCCAGCAGTGTAACAGGCCCCAAAAAGGTGCAGTACTTC	CASSVTGPKKVQYF
TRBV4-1	NA	NA	TRBJ1-2	TGCGCCAGCAGCCAGCCTGGGGATTACGGGGATGAAGGCTACACCTTC	CASSQPGDYGDEGYTF
TRBV4-3	TRBD2	NA	TRBJ2-7	TGCGCCAGCAGCTATGGACTAGCGGGCACCTACGAGCAGTACTTC	CASSYGLAGTYEQYF
TRBV2	NA	NA	TRBJ1-1	TGTGCCAGCAGTGAAGCAGAGGGAAACACTGAAGCTTTCTTT	CASSEAEGNTEAFF
TRBV10-1	NA	NA	TRBJ2-1	TGCGCCAGCAGTGATGGAGTTCACAATGAGCAGTTCTTC	CASSDGVHNEQFF
TRBV5-6	NA	NA	TRBJ1-1	TGTGCCAGCAGCTTGGAGGTCGCAGGGACTGAAGCTTTCTTT	CASSLEVAGTEAFF
TRBV7-9	NA	NA	TRBJ2-3	TGTGCCAGCAGCCCAAACACAGGAGTCACAGATACGCAGTATTTT	CASSPNTGVTDTQYF
TRBV11-1	TRBD1	NA	TRBJ1-1	TGTGCCAGCAGCCCAGGGGGAGCAGGGGGCACTGAAGCTTTCTTT	CASSPGGAGGTEAFF
TRBV28	NA	NA	TRBJ2-2	TGTGCCAGCAGCTATGGCAGGGAGGTGGGCACCGGGGAGCTGTTTTTT	CASSYGREVGTGELFF
TRBV27	TRBD1	NA	TRBJ1-1	TGTGCCAGCAGTTCACACAGGACAGGGTCCACTGAAGCTTTCTTT	CASSSHRTGSTEAFF
TRBV6-5	NA	NA	TRBJ2-4	TGTGCCAGCAGCCGGGACACTCTAGCCAAAAACATTCAGTACTTC	CASSRDTLAKNIQYF
TRBV6-4	NA	NA	TRBJ1-2	TGTGCCAGCAGTGACTCCGGTGTGGGCTACACCTTC	CASSDSGVGYTF
TRBV4-1	NA	NA	TRBJ1-1	TGCGCCAGCAGCCAAGACTCCCTGGGGGACACTGAAGCTTTCTTT	CASSQDSLGDTEAFF
TRBV30	TRBD2	NA	TRBJ2-1	TGTGCCTGGGAGATGCGGGAGGATAATGAGCAGTTCTTC	CAWEMREDNEQFF
TRBV9	NA	NA	TRBJ2-3	TGTGCCAGCAGCGTAGAAGGGGATACGCAGTATTTT	CASSVEGDTQYF
TRBV28	NA	NA	TRBJ1-1	TGTGCCAGCAGTTTAGGTTGGGGGAACACTGAAGCTTTCTTT	CASSLGWGNTEAFF
TRBV6-6	TRBD1	once	TRBJ2-1	TGTGCCAGCACCCAGGGACAGCTACCCTACAATGAGCAGTTCTTC	CASTQGQLPYNEQFF
TRBV6-5	TRBD1	NA	TRBJ2-5	TGTGCCAGCAGTCCGGACCCGGGACAGCCGTGGACCCAGTACTTC	CASSPDPGQPWTQYF
TRBV6-5	TRBD1	once	TRBJ2-7	TGTGCCAGCACCTTGGCAGGGGGCTCCTACGAGCAGTACTTC	CASTLAGGSYEQYF
TRBV7-9	NA	NA	TRBJ1-1	TGTGCCAGCAGCGGAACGGGGGCGGTGCACACTGAAGCTTTCTTT	CASSGTGAVHTEAFF
TRBV11-2	NA	NA	TRBJ2-7	TGTGCCAGCAGCCTCACAAAGGCCGAGCAGTACTTC	CASSLTKAEQYF
TRBV2	NA	NA	TRBJ2-7	TGTGCCAGCAGTGAGGTTGGAGGGGGCTACGAGCAGTACTTC	CASSEVGGGYEQYF
TRBV2	NA	NA	TRBJ1-2	TGTGCCAGCAGTGAAGCGCTTCAGTTTCCGGGTCGACCCTCCCTAAACTATGGCTACACCTTC	CASSEALQFPGRPSLNYGYTF
TRBV15	NA	NA	TRBJ2-5	TGTGCCACCAGCAAAGCCCCGTTGGGGGCCGGGGAGACCCAGTACTTC	CATSKAPLGAGETQYF
TRBV4-1	NA	NA	TRBJ1-1	TGCGCCAGCAGCCAGGTCAGCGGGTCACCCAACACTGAAGCTTTCTTT	CASSQVSGSPNTEAFF
TRBV2	NA	NA	TRBJ2-5	TGTGCCAGCAGTGATGGCGTGATATTTCAAGAGACCCAGTACTTC	CASSDGVIFQETQYF